This T cell receptor (beta chain) was captured by sequencing in a study of blood T cell repertoires in COVID-19. About the research overall: Sample material is recorded as cDNA or gDNA derived from T cells, B-cell-depleted T cells, or PBMCs.

The repertoire was sequenced with immunoSEQ multiplex PCR; TCRdb's copy has only in-frame clones and lacks some. The sample consists of roughly 65,000 clones, more than 60% of them appearing once. V gave up 3 bases and J gave up 8 bases, with 10 bases separating them. The CDR3 covers 13 residues. The TCR originated in a human donor in a cohort sampled during active COVID-19. Sequencing input: peripheral blood. The rearrangement uses TRBV12-3 or TRBV12-4 and TRBJ1-4, with D possibly being TRBD1 (5 bases). Here the CDR3 DNA reads TGTGCCAGCAGTTTGAGGGGAGGGGAAAAACTGTTTTTT. Its translation is CASSLRGGEKLFF.